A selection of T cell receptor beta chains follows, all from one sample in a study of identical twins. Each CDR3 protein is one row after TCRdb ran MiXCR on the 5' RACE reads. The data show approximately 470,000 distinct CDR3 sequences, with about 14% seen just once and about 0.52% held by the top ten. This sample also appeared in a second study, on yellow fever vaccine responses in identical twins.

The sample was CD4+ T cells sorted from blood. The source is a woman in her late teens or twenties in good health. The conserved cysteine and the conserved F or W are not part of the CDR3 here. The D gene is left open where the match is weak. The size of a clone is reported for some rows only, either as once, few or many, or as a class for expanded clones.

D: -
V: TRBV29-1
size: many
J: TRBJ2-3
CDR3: SVDDRLGGTDTQY

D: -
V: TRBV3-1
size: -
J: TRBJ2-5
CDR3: ASSQAIGTETQY

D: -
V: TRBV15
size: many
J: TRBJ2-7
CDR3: ATSRDLTTRYEQY

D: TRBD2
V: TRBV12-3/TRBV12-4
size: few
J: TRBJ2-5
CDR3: ASSSGLAGGPETQY

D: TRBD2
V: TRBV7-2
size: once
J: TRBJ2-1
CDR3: ASSLRTSGDGEQF

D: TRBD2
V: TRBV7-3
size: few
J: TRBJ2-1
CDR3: ASSLTGASGGSYNEQF

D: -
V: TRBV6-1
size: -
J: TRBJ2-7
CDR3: ASKTSLAYEQY

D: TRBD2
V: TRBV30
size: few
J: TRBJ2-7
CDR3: AWDLAGLPYEQY

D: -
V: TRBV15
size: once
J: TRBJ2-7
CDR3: ATSRGTGSREQY

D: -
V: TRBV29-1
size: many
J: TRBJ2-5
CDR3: SVFTGPGETQY

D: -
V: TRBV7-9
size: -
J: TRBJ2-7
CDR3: ASSGNAGQY

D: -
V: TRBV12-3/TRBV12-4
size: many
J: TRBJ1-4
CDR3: ASSLDGDEKLF

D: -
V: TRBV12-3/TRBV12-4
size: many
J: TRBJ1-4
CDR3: ASSLVGGEKLF

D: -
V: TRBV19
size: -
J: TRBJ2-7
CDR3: ASSRGTPSNYEQY

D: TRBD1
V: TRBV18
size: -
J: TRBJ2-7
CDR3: ASSEKRTGKRYEQY

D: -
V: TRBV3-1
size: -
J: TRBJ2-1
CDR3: ASSQLGNEQF

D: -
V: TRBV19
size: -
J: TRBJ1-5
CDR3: ASSMWGDQPQH

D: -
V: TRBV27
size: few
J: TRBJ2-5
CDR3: ASRLRGSGEETQY

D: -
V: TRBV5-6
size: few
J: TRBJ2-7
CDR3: ASSFISVSYEQY

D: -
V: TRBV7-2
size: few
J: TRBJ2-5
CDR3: ASSFSGVRRETQY

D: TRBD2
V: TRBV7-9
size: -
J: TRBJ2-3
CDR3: ASLRLAAPSTDTQY

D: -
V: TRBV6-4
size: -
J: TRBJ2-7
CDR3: ASSDVPGGGEQY

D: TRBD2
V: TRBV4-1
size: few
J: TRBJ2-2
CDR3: ASSDHLPGLAGGNTGELF

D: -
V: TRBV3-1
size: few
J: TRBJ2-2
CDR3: ASSPWLGNTGELF

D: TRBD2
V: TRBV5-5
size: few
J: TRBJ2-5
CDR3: ASSFLAGALNNGTQY

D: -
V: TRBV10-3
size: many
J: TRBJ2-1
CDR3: AISGSVSYNEQF

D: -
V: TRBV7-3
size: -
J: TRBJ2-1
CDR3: ASSLGRDPRWDEQF

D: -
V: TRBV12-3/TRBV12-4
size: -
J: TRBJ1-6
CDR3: ASSRDVGNSPLH

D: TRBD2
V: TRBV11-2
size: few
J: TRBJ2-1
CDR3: ASSLMGEAGFSYNEQF

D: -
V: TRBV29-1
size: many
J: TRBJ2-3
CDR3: SVEVSADTQY

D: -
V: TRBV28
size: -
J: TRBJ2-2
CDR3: ASSPTTPTNTGELF

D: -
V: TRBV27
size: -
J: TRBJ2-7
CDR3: ASSRQKIYEQY

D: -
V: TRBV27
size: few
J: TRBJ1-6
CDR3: ASSSRDSIQALH

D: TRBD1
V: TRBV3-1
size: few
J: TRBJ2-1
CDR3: ASSQGQGVHEQF

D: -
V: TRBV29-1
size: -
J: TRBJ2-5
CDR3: SVAGQLQETQY

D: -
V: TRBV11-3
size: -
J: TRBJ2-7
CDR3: ASSLQEDYEQY

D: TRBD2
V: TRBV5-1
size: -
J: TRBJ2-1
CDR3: ASSDGTSGRHEQF

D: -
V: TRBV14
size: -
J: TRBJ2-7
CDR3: ASSPAQYEQY

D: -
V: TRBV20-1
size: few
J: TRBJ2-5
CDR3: SAGPWVDQETQY

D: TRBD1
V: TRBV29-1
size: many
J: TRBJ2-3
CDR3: SVEVTGLSTDTQY

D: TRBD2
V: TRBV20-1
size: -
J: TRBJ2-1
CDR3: SAYLAGMMGNEQF

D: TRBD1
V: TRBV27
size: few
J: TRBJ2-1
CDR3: ASSFRAGQGLYNEQF

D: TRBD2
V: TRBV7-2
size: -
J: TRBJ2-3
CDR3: ASSPGLAGGLRDTQY

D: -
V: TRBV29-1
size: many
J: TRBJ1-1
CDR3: SVEKAGTEAF

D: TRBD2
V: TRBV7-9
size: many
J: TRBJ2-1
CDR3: ASSFRSSGNNEQF

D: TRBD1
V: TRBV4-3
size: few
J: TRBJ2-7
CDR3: ASSQAQGFYEQY

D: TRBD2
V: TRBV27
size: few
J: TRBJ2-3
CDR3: AISRGSGSGTDTQY

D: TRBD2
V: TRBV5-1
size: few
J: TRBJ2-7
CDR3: ASSPGLATIVYEQY

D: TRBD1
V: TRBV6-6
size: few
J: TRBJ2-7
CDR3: ASRRQGATH

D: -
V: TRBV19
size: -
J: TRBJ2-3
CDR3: ASSEIITDTQY

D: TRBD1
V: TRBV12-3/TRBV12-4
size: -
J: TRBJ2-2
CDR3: ASRSRDRDNTGELF

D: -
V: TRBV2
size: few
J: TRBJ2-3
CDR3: ASSDPDYRSTDTQY

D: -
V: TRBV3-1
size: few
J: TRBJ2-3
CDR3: ASSHKLEADTQY

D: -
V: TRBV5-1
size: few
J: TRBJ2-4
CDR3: ASSLGDSGAKNIQY